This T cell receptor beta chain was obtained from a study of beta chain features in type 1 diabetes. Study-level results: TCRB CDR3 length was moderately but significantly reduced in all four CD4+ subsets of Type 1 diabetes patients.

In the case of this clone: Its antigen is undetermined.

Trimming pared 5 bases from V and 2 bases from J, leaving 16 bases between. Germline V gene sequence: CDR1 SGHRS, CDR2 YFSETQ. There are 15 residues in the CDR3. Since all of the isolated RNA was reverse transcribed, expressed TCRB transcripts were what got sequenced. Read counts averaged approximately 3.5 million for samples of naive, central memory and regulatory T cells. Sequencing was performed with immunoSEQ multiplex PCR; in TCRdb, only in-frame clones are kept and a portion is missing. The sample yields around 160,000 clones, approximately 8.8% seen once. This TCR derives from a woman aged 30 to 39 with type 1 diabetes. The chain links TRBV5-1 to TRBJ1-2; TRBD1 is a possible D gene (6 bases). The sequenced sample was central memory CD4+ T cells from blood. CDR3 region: CASRPQGGSNYGYTF. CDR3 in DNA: TGCGCCAGCAGACCACAGGGCGGTTCGAACTATGGCTACACCTTC.